This T cell receptor (beta chain) was retrieved from a study of CD8 T cells in ankylosing spondylitis. Study-wide results and limits: CD8+ disease-linked clones were present at relatively low frequencies in blood. For ankylosing spondylitis blood, a TCR beta motif of under ten highly homologous variants appeared characteristic. Reports say disease-linked clones showed up significantly more in matched ankylosing spondylitis synovial fluid.

Germline V gene sequence: CDR1 SGHAT, CDR2 FQNNGV. V gave up 0 bases and J gave up 7 bases, with 7 bases separating them. This CDR3 comprises 13 residues. This clonotype occurred a few times. No antigen is known for it. Each TCR beta library was made by quantitative 5'-RACE that incorporated molecular barcodes. In TCRdb, the 5' RACE reads were re-called with MiXCR into one record per CDR3 protein. The profile shows 30,000 to 35,000 distinct CDR3 sequences, more than 30% of them singletons. This receptor was taken from a male donor with ankylosing spondylitis. The chain recombines TRBV11-2 with TRBJ2-1; D gene unclear. The sequencing sample was made of synovial fluid, either unsorted or a sorted T cell fraction (not recorded which). The CDR3 DNA is TGTGCCAGCAGCTTAGAGTGGGTTAATGAGCAGTTCTTC. Residues: CASSLEWVNEQFF.